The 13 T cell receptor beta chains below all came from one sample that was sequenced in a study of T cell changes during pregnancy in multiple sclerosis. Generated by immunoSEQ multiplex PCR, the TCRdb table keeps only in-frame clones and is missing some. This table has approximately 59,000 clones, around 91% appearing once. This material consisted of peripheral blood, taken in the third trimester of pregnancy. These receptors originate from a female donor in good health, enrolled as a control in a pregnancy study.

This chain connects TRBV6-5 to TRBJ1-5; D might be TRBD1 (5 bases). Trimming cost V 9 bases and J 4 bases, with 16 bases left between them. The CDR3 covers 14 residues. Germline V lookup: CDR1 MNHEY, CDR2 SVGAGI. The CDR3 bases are TGTGCCAGTGGCCCGGGGGATCTTAATCAGCCCCAGCATTTT. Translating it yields CASGPGDLNQPQHF.

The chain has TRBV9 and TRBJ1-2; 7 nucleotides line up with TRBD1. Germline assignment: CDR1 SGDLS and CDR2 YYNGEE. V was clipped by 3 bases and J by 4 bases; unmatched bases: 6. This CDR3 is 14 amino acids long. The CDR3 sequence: CASSGQGGIYGYTF. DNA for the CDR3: TGTGCCAGCAGCGGCCAGGGGGGTATCTATGGCTACACCTTC.

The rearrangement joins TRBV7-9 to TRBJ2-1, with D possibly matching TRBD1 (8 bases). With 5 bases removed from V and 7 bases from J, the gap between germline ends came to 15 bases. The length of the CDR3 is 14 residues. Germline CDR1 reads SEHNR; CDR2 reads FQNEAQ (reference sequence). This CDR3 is CASSIGQGGNEQFF. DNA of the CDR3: TGTGCCAGCAGCATCGGACAGGGAGGGAATGAGCAGTTCTTC. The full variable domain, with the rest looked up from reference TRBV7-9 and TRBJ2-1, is DTGVSQNPRHKITKRGQNVTFRCDPISEHNRLYWYRQTLGQGPEFLTYFQNEAQLEKSRLLSDRFSAERPKGSFSTLEIQRTEQGDSAMYLCASSIGQGGNEQFFGPGTRLTVL.

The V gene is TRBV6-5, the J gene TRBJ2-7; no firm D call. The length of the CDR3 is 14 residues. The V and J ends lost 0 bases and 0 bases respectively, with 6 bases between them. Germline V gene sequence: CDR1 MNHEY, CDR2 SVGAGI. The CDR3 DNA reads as TGTGCCAGCAGTTACTCGCGAAGCTCCTACGAGCAGTACTTC. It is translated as CASSYSRSSYEQYF.

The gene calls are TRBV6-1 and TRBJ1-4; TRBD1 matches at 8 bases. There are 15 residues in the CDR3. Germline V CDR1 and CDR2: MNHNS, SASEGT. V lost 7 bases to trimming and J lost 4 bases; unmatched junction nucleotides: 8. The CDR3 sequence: CASTNRGRDNEKLFF. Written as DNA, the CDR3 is TGTGCCAGCACCAACAGGGGGAGAGATAATGAAAAACTGTTTTTT.

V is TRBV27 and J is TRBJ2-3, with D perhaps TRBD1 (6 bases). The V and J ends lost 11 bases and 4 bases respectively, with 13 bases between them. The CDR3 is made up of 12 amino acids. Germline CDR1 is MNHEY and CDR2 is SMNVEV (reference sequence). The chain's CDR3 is CAVQGRSDTQYF. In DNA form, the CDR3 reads TGTGCCGTACAGGGTAGGTCAGATACGCAGTATTTT.

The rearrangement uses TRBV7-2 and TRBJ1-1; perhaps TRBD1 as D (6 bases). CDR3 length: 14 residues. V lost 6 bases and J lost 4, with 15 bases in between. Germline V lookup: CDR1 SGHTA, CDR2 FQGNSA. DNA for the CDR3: TGTGCCAGCAGTGGAGGACAGTTGAGCACTGAAGCTTTCTTT. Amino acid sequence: CASSGGQLSTEAFF.

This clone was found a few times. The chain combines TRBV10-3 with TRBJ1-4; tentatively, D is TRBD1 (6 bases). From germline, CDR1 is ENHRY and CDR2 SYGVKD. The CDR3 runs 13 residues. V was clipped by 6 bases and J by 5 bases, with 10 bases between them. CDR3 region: CAIRPTGNEKLFF. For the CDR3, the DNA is TGTGCCATCAGACCGACAGGAAATGAAAAACTGTTTTTT.

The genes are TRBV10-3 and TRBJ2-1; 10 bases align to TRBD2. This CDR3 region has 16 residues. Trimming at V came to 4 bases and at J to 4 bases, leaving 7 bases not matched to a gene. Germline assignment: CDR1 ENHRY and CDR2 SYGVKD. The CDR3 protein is CAISASGGISYNEQFF. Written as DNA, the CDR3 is TGTGCCATCAGTGCTAGCGGGGGCATAAGTTACAATGAGCAGTTCTTC.

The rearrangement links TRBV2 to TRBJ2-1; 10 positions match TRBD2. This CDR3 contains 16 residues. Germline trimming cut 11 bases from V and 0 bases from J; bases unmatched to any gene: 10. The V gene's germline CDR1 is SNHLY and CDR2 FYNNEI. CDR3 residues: CAVSGGAPSSYNEQFF. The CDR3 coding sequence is TGTGCCGTCAGCGGGGGGGCCCCCAGCTCCTACAATGAGCAGTTCTTC.

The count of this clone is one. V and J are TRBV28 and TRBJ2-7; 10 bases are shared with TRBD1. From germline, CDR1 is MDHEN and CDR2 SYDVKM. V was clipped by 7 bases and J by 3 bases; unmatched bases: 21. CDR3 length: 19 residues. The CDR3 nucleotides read TGTGCCAGCAACGACAAACCTAAAGGAGGGACAGGGGTTTTCTACGAGCAGTACTTC. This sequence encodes CASNDKPKGGTGVFYEQYF.

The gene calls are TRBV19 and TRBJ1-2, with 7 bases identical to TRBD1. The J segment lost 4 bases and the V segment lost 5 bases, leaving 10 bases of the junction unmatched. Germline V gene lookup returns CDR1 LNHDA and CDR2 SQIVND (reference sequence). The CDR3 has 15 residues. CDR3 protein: CASSDYPRGTYGYTF. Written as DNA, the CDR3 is TGTGCCAGTAGTGATTATCCCAGGGGGACCTATGGCTACACCTTC.

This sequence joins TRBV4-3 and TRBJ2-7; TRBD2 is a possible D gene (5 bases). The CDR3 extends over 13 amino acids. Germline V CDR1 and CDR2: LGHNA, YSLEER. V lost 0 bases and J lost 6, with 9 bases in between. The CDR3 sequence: CASSQEAVGEQYF. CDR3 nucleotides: TGCGCCAGCAGCCAAGAAGCGGTCGGCGAGCAGTACTTC.